In its sample, the clone carrying this T cell receptor (beta chain) was seen a few times. Its matching antigen is unknown. Using its own MiXCR run on the reads, TCRdb lists one record per CDR3 protein. The table lists about 530,000 distinct CDR3 sequences, 26% of them singletons. The source of the sample is a study of T cell repertoires in cytomegalovirus infection. Study summary: From public TCR beta signatures came an indication of both CMV infection and matching HLA type. Study conclusions and caveats: Cumulative public TCR beta family frequency identified CMV carriers with the relevant HLA. Ex vivo responses were dominated by HLA-C-restricted CMV-specific TCR beta clonotypes.

After removal of 4 bases from V and 8 bases from J, the junction contained 12 bases not matched to a gene. The V gene's germline CDR1 is SGHRS and CDR2 YFSETQ. The CDR3 is made up of 16 amino acids. Sequenced sample: PBMCs. The receptor comes from a human donor in good health (CMV status not recorded). Some clones in this sample may be carry-over from other donors' samples. The chain recombines TRBV5-1 with TRBJ1-6; TRBD1 matches at 7 bases. The DNA of the CDR3 is TGCGCCAGCAGCCCAGGGACAGAGGCTGGGTATTCACCCCTCCACTTT. This sequence encodes CASSPGTEAGYSPLHF.